This T cell receptor (beta chain) derives from a study of response to subunit inactivated influenza vaccine. Study outcomes and limitations: Each seasonal flu vaccination may recruit only limited new T cells, authors suggested.

Trimming took 4 bases from V and 3 from J; bases not matched to a gene: 8. This CDR3 is built from 15 residues. Germline assignment: CDR1 SGHVT and CDR2 SQSDAQ. TCRdb re-called the RT-PCR reads with MiXCR, one entry per CDR3 protein. The data show about 700,000 distinct CDR3 sequences, approximately 13% seen once. With regard to this clonotype: Its specificity is not known.

The sample here was PBMCs from blood, taken less than 15 days before vaccination. The sequence derives from a man aged 50 or older who received an inactivated influenza vaccine. The rearrangement uses TRBV7-4 and TRBJ2-5, with 7 bases identical to TRBD1. The CDR3 spells CASSSQGDSKETQYF. As DNA, the CDR3 is TGTGCCAGCAGCTCTCAAGGGGACAGTAAAGAGACCCAGTACTTC.